These T cell receptor beta chains were read from a single sample in a study of blood T cell repertoires in COVID-19. Produced via immunoSEQ multiplex PCR; TCRdb's table is partial and in-frame only. Among roughly 250,000 clones, 65% to 85% were seen once, and the ten largest hold 15% to 17%. The sample comprised peripheral blood. Receptors originate from a person aged 70 to 85 with COVID-19, enrolled during active disease. Each CDR3 is given with its conserved first and last residue. D genes are given only for firm matches. Rows may omit the clone size; those that give it use once, few, many or a size class.

cdr3_nt: TGTGCCTGGACTAGCGATAGCTACGAGCAGTACTTC; cdr3_aa: CAWTSDSYEQYF; j_call: TRBJ2-7; d_call: -; clone_size: -; v_call: TRBV30
cdr3_nt: TGTGCCTGCGGGGGCCTCTCAGAGACCCAGTACTTC; cdr3_aa: CACGGLSETQYF; j_call: TRBJ2-5; d_call: -; clone_size: -; v_call: TRBV6-6
cdr3_nt: TGCGCCAGCAGCCTTGGACAGTCGAACACTGAAGCTTTCTTT; cdr3_aa: CASSLGQSNTEAFF; j_call: TRBJ1-1; d_call: -; clone_size: -; v_call: TRBV4-1
cdr3_nt: TGCGCCAGCAGCCTCGGACAGGGGGCGGTGGAAACTGAAGCTTTCTTT; cdr3_aa: CASSLGQGAVETEAFF; j_call: TRBJ1-1; d_call: TRBD1; clone_size: -; v_call: TRBV5-1
cdr3_nt: TGTGCCAGCAGTTACAGTGCGGTTCTAACGGGGTGGCGAAACTATGGCTACACCTTC; cdr3_aa: CASSYSAVLTGWRNYGYTF; j_call: TRBJ1-2; d_call: -; clone_size: -; v_call: TRBV6-2/TRBV6-3
cdr3_nt: TGTGCCAGCAGTGACGGTGGGCGATTCAATCAGCCCCAGCATTTT; cdr3_aa: CASSDGGRFNQPQHF; j_call: TRBJ1-5; d_call: -; clone_size: -; v_call: TRBV6-4
cdr3_nt: TGTGCCAGCGGGGGGGGCCGGGAGGGCACTGAAGCTTTCTTT; cdr3_aa: CASGGGREGTEAFF; j_call: TRBJ1-1; d_call: -; clone_size: -; v_call: TRBV2
cdr3_nt: TGTGCCAGTAGTGTTCATCAGGACAGGGGGGGCTACACCTTC; cdr3_aa: CASSVHQDRGGYTF; j_call: TRBJ1-2; d_call: TRBD1; clone_size: -; v_call: TRBV19
cdr3_nt: TGTGCCAGCAGCTTACGTGGCGGGATCTACAATGAGCAGTTCTTC; cdr3_aa: CASSLRGGIYNEQFF; j_call: TRBJ2-1; d_call: -; clone_size: -; v_call: TRBV7-9
cdr3_nt: TGCGCCAGCAGCTCACTATTTGGCTACACCTTC; cdr3_aa: CASSSLFGYTF; j_call: TRBJ1-2; d_call: -; clone_size: -; v_call: TRBV23-1
cdr3_nt: TGTGCCAGCAGTTACTCGGGGACAGGCGAGTTATATTTT; cdr3_aa: CASSYSGTGELYF; j_call: TRBJ1-3; d_call: TRBD1; clone_size: -; v_call: TRBV6-5
cdr3_nt: TGTGCCAGCAGCTCCCCGAATCAGGGGTGGCGGCAGCCCCAGCATTTT; cdr3_aa: CASSSPNQGWRQPQHF; j_call: TRBJ1-5; d_call: -; clone_size: -; v_call: TRBV28
cdr3_nt: TGTGCCAGCAGTCCGGGACAGGGCTTCTCTGGGGCCAACGTCCTGACTTTC; cdr3_aa: CASSPGQGFSGANVLTF; j_call: TRBJ2-6; d_call: TRBD1; clone_size: -; v_call: TRBV6-2/TRBV6-3
cdr3_nt: TGTGCCAGCATCGTACTGCCCAATGAGCAGTTCTTC; cdr3_aa: CASIVLPNEQFF; j_call: TRBJ2-1; d_call: -; clone_size: -; v_call: TRBV2
cdr3_nt: TGTGCCAGCAGGAGGCGGGGGACAAACGAGCAGTACTTC; cdr3_aa: CASRRRGTNEQYF; j_call: TRBJ2-7; d_call: -; clone_size: few; v_call: TRBV3-1/TRBV3-2
cdr3_nt: TGCGCCAGCAGTCCGCCCCGCACAGGGTCTGGGGCCAACGTCCTGACTTTC; cdr3_aa: CASSPPRTGSGANVLTF; j_call: TRBJ2-6; d_call: -; clone_size: -; v_call: TRBV5-1
cdr3_nt: TGTGCCAGCTCCGACGGGTCTAGCTCCTACAATGAGCAGTTCTTC; cdr3_aa: CASSDGSSSYNEQFF; j_call: TRBJ2-1; d_call: -; clone_size: -; v_call: TRBV7-2
cdr3_nt: TGTGCCAGCTCACACCGGGACAGGGGGGGAGAAGAGACCCAGTACTTC; cdr3_aa: CASSHRDRGGEETQYF; j_call: TRBJ2-5; d_call: TRBD1; clone_size: -; v_call: TRBV18
cdr3_nt: TGTGCCAGCACCCCATCACTGGCGGGGGGTCAGCCCCAGCATTTT; cdr3_aa: CASTPSLAGGQPQHF; j_call: TRBJ1-5; d_call: -; clone_size: few; v_call: TRBV6-5
cdr3_nt: TGTGCCAGCAGTTTGACAGGGTACGCATACGAGCAGTACTTC; cdr3_aa: CASSLTGYAYEQYF; j_call: TRBJ2-7; d_call: TRBD1; clone_size: -; v_call: TRBV28
cdr3_nt: TGTGCCAGCAGCTTACAGGTCCCGGCAACTAATGAAAAACTGTTTTTT; cdr3_aa: CASSLQVPATNEKLFF; j_call: TRBJ1-4; d_call: -; clone_size: -; v_call: TRBV11-2
cdr3_nt: TGTGCCAGCAGCCAATCAGTCAATTCACCCCTCCACTTT; cdr3_aa: CASSQSVNSPLHF; j_call: TRBJ1-6; d_call: -; clone_size: -; v_call: TRBV14